This TCR beta chain is drawn from a study of identical twins. TCRdb redid the calling of the 5' RACE reads with MiXCR, one entry per CDR3 protein. Here the sample spans around 470,000 distinct CDR3 sequences, 13% to 15% being singletons. Trimming stripped 3 bases from V and 9 bases from J, with 18 bases between. Germline CDR1 reads SEHNR; CDR2 reads FQNEAQ (reference sequence). The CDR3 extends over 14 amino acids. General study findings and limits: Rather than following the same donors, the conclusions depended on cross-sectional statistical analysis. The study found weaker excess twin sharing in beta out-of-frame sequences. Alpha sequences that were out-of-frame and twin-shared showed an excess of low generation probability. Zero-insertion findings could be partly confounded by invariant cells (MAIT and iNKT cells).

Concerning this clonotype itself: Its antigen is unidentified.

This sample was shared with a second study, whose subject was yellow fever vaccine responses in identical twins.

The J gene is TRBJ2-7, the V gene TRBV7-9; D gene unclear. Sequenced input: CD4+ T cells sorted from blood. The TCR sequence derives from a woman younger than 35 in good health. CDR3 DNA sequence: TGTGCCAGCAGCTTTGGGGTTACCCCTACGGTGCAGTACTTC. This translates into CASSFGVTPTVQYF.